These 14 T cell receptor beta chains were all obtained from the same sample, sequenced in a study of spatial heterogeneity in lung cancer. Time point indicated: sample taken at primary tumor resection. From the 5' RACE reads, TCRdb called clonotypes with MiXCR, one entry per CDR3 protein. The data hold 6,400 or so distinct CDR3 sequences, with 15% to 20% observed a single time. The sequencing used normal lung tissue next to the tumor, collected at surgery. The receptors were sampled from a male donor with early-stage non-small cell lung cancer.

In regard to this clonotype: Possible read error: a much larger clone is one base away. This rearrangement joins TRBV11-2 to TRBJ2-1; possibly TRBD2 for D (5 bases). Deletions cut 1 base from V and 0 bases from J, with 16 bases between. This CDR3 is built from 18 residues. The germline gives CDR1 SGHAT, CDR2 FQNNGV. The chain's CDR3 is CASSLVPGGPNSYNEQFF. In DNA, the CDR3 is TGTGCCAGCAGCTTAGTCCCTGGCGGGCCCAACTCCTACAATGAGCAGTTCTTC.

This clonotype is large (0.1 to 1%) within its sample. The rearrangement uses TRBV20-1 and TRBJ1-1; TRBD1 is a possible D gene (6 bases). Trimming took 1 base from V and 8 from J, leaving 11 bases between them. The CDR3 totals 12 residues. Per the germline V gene, CDR1 is DFQATT and CDR2 is SNEGSKA (reference sequence). In nucleotides, the CDR3 is TGCAGTGCTAGAGCAGGGGCCTCGGAAGCTTTCTTT. Protein: CSARAGASEAFF.

This clonotype was seen more than once but under ten times. J is TRBJ1-5 and V is TRBV6-5, with no clear D. Germline V gene data show CDR1 as MNHEY and CDR2 as SVGAGI. The ends were cut back, 8 bases at V and 0 bases at J, with 11 bases in the middle. The CDR3 covers 14 residues. Written as DNA, the CDR3 is TGTGCCAGCGCAGCGTCGAATAGCAATCAGCCCCAGCATTTT. Its protein product is CASAASNSNQPQHF.

J is TRBJ2-1 and V is TRBV5-1; D gene ambiguous. V was pared by 6 bases and J by 6 bases, with 16 bases between. There are 14 residues in the CDR3. Germline V gene sequence: CDR1 SGHRS, CDR2 YFSETQ. The CDR3: CASNRGQVSNEQFF. DNA of the CDR3: TGCGCCAGCAACCGCGGCCAGGTCAGCAATGAGCAGTTCTTC.

CDR3 coding DNA: TGCAGTGCTAGAGGGGTCGCTAGGGGTCGCACCGGGGAGCTGTTTTTT. Encoded protein: CSARGVARGRTGELFF. The V call is TRBV20-1, the J call TRBJ2-2; possible D gene TRBD1, 5 bases. Germline V gives CDR1 DFQATT, CDR2 SNEGSKA (reference sequence). V dropped 1 base and J dropped 4 bases, with 16 bases sitting between them. CDR3 length equals 16 residues.

A note on this clonotype: A read error is likely, as this CDR3 ends without the conserved phenylalanine or tryptophan. V is TRBV14 and J is TRBJ2-5, with D maybe TRBD2 (7 bases). Trimming removed 0 bases from V and 5 bases from J, with 25 bases in between. This CDR3 contains 19 residues. The germline CDR1 and CDR2 sequences are SGHDN and FVKESK. The CDR3 reads CASSQEYAASGITGETQYY. CDR3 sequence (DNA): TGTGCCAGCAGCCAAGAATATGCTGCCAGCGGGATAACAGGGGAGACCCAGTACTAC.

This sequence joins TRBV7-8 and TRBJ2-3; 7 bases are a match to TRBD1. V lost 8 bases to trimming and J lost 0 bases; unmatched junction nucleotides: 8. The CDR3 covers 15 residues. CDR1 is SGHVS, CDR2 FQNEAQ, per germline. The CDR3 is CASQQRDSSTDTQYF. DNA of the CDR3: TGTGCCAGCCAACAACGGGACAGCAGCACAGATACGCAGTATTTT.

The chain carries TRBV5-1 and TRBJ2-2; TRBD1 matches 11 bases. CDR1 SGHRS and CDR2 YFSETQ come from the germline V gene. The CDR3 is made up of 14 amino acids. V lost 5 bases, J lost 5 bases, and 2 bases stayed unmatched. CDR3 sequence: CASSRDRGTGELFF. The CDR3 bases are TGCGCCAGCAGTCGGGACAGGGGGACCGGGGAGCTGTTTTTT.

The chain uses TRBV7-9 and TRBJ2-2, with a weak D call TRBD1 (8 bases). V was trimmed by 5 bases and J by 0 bases, leaving 13 bases between them. Germline values: CDR1 SEHNR, CDR2 FQNEAQ (reference sequence). The CDR3 is 16 residues long. The CDR3 DNA follows: TGTGCCAGCAGCCGGGGGGACAGGCCGAACACCGGGGAGCTGTTTTTT. It is translated as CASSRGDRPNTGELFF.

Within the sample, this clonotype is medium-sized. The V and J genes are TRBV7-8 and TRBJ2-1; 8 positions agree with TRBD1. V shed 6 bases, J shed 6 bases, and the junction held 4 bases outside the gene matches. CDR3 length: 13 amino acids. CDR1 and CDR2 from the germline V gene are SGHVS and FQNEAQ. The CDR3 region has the DNA TGTGCCAGCAGGCAGGGGGCTGGCAATGAGCAGTTCTTC. Translating gives CASRQGAGNEQFF.

By share of the sample, this clonotype is medium-sized. The chain couples TRBV20-1 to TRBJ2-7; 10 bases fit TRBD2. The germline V gene encodes CDR1 DFQATT and CDR2 SNEGSKA (reference sequence). This CDR3 contains 18 residues. Unmatched junction bases numbered 16, after V lost 5 bases and J lost 0 bases. Here the CDR3 DNA reads TGCAGTGCTCCCGGGGCAGCGGGAGGGCCGTCGAGCTCCTACGAGCAGTACTTC. Protein sequence: CSAPGAAGGPSSSYEQYF.

This sequence joins TRBV5-1 and TRBJ1-2; D unresolved. V was trimmed by 5 bases and J by 0 bases, leaving 8 bases between them. The CDR3 totals 13 residues. Looked up from germline, CDR1 is SGHRS and CDR2 is YFSETQ. CDR3 coding DNA: TGCGCCAGCAGGGCGGAAGCTAACTATGGCTACACCTTC. Translated: CASRAEANYGYTF.

This clonotype is medium-sized. This chain links TRBV7-6 with TRBJ1-1; D uncertain. In germline, CDR1 is SGHVS, CDR2 FNYEAQ. V was trimmed by 3 bases and J by 5 bases, leaving 13 bases between them. The CDR3 covers 14 residues. The CDR3 sequence is CASSLRERGTEAFF. CDR3 bases: TGTGCCAGCAGCTTGAGGGAGAGAGGAACTGAAGCTTTCTTT.

V usage is TRBV30 and J usage is TRBJ1-1; D gene uncertain. This CDR3 contains 13 residues. V was shortened by 1 base and J by 0 bases, with 6 bases between the two germline ends. Germline CDR1 reads GTSNPN; CDR2 reads SVGIG (reference sequence). The CDR3 loop reads CAWSEGMNTEAFF. CDR3 DNA sequence: TGTGCCTGGAGTGAAGGGATGAACACTGAAGCTTTCTTT.